This TCR beta chain came from a study of beta chain features in type 1 diabetes. Study-wide findings and caveats: A moderate, significant TCRB CDR3 shortening appeared in type 1 diabetes across four CD4+ subsets.

TCRB transcripts that were expressed got sequenced, as all of the isolated RNA had been reverse transcribed. Clones were sequenced by immunoSEQ multiplex PCR, and TCRdb holds only the in-frame ones, with some missing. The table shows about 220,000 clones, with approximately 11% occurring only once. There are a few counts of this clone. Its antigen is unknown. The V gene's germline CDR1 is KGHSH and CDR2 LQKENI. Losses at the gene ends were 7 bases for V and 7 bases for J; bases not matched to a gene: 10. The CDR3 has 14 residues. Using CD45RO/CCR7/CD25/CD127/CD95/CD27, CD4+ naive, central memory, regulatory and stem cell-like memory cells were sorted.

This TCR came from a man between 18 and 35 years old in good health. The chain has TRBV18 and TRBJ2-1; 7 bases are a match to TRBD2. The sequenced sample consisted of central memory CD4+ T cells from blood. Here the CDR3 reads CASFTSAKRNEQFF. CDR3 DNA sequence: TGTGCCAGCTTTACTAGCGCGAAGAGGAATGAGCAGTTCTTC.